This T cell receptor beta chain was profiled in a study of identical twins. Every donor was a healthy Caucasian. A universal primer site was added by template switching, and unique molecular identifiers were carried by the cDNA. TCRdb recomputed calls from the 5' RACE reads with MiXCR, one row per CDR3 protein. Altogether around 250,000 distinct CDR3 sequences are present, roughly an eighth being singletons, with the ten largest covering 4% to 5%. Per germline, CDR1 SEHNR and CDR2 FQNEAQ (reference sequence). V lost 4 bases and J lost 5, with 19 bases in between. The CDR3 has 16 residues. This clonotype came up a few times. Its antigen is undetermined. Study outcomes and limitations: Modeled out-of-frame TCR alpha sharing in monozygotic twins fell below observed levels. Researchers reported excess low generation probability among twin-shared out-of-frame alpha sequences.

These same data were also listed under a study on yellow fever vaccine responses in identical twins.

This sequence was found in a young woman in good health. The gene calls are TRBV7-9 and TRBJ2-3; possible D gene TRBD2, 6 bases. The sequenced material came from memory (CD45RO+) T cells sorted from blood. The CDR3 region is CASSWGLAERGDTQYF. DNA of the CDR3: TGTGCCAGCAGCTGGGGGTTAGCGGAGAGGGGAGATACGCAGTATTTT.